This T cell receptor beta chain emerged from a study of T cell changes during pregnancy in multiple sclerosis. Concerning this clone: Other DNA sequences in the sample encode the same CDR3.

Profiled with immunoSEQ multiplex PCR; TCRdb holds only in-frame clones, not every one. The repertoire holds around 130,000 clones, with approximately 93% as singletons. The sequence derives from a female donor with multiple sclerosis, enrolled in a pregnancy study. The sample here was peripheral blood, taken before pregnancy.

CDR3 amino acids: CAWSVRGNQPQHF. The CDR3 bases are TGTGCCTGGAGTGTCCGGGGGAATCAGCCCCAGCATTTT. The chain recombines TRBV30 with TRBJ1-5; weak D call: TRBD1 (5 bases). Germline V lookup: CDR1 GTSNPN, CDR2 SVGIG (reference sequence). This CDR3 has 13 residues. The V end lost 0 bases, the J end lost 4 bases, and 7 bases lay between the germline ends.